These 8 T cell receptor beta chains were sequenced from one sample in a study of blood T cell repertoires in COVID-19. Only in-frame clones appear in the TCRdb table, and some are missing; sequencing was by immunoSEQ multiplex PCR. The sample has 410,000 or so clones; 89% are singletons. The sequencing sample was made of peripheral blood. These receptors were collected from a woman aged 40 to 55 with COVID-19, enrolled during active disease.

The sample holds one count of this clone. The chain links TRBV6-5 to TRBJ1-2; 8 nucleotides agree with TRBD1. This CDR3 has 16 amino acids. V trimming: 2 bases; J trimming: 1 base; junction bases outside the gene matches: 6. Germline CDR1 reads MNHEY; CDR2 reads SVGAGI. CDR3 region: CASSYRTGQINYGYTF. The DNA for the CDR3 is TGTGCCAGCAGTTACAGGACAGGGCAAATTAACTATGGCTACACCTTC.

This clone appeared a single time. The chain links TRBV6-5 to TRBJ2-5, with 8 bases aligning to TRBD2. This CDR3 has 13 amino acids. V lost 6 bases to trimming and J lost 4 bases; unmatched junction nucleotides: 4. Germline lookup yields CDR1 MNHEY and CDR2 SVGAGI. The CDR3, as DNA: TGTGCCAGCAGCTCCACTAGCGGAGAGACCCAGTACTTC. Its translation is CASSSTSGETQYF.

This clone was picked up one time. The J gene is TRBJ1-3, the V gene TRBV3-1 (or the pseudogene TRBV3-2); the D gene is possibly TRBD1 (5 bases). CDR1 and CDR2 (germline): LGHDT, YNNKEL (reference sequence). CDR3 length: 13 amino acids. The V gene lost 7 bases and the J gene lost 2 bases, with 9 bases spanning the gap. The CDR3 DNA follows: TGTGCCAGCACGGGGGTAGCTGGAAACACCATATATTTT. It encodes CASTGVAGNTIYF.

The gene calls are TRBV27 and TRBJ1-2; 7 nucleotides agree with TRBD1. CDR3 length equals 14 residues. Unmatched junction bases numbered 2, after V lost 3 bases and J lost 1 base. Germline CDR1 and CDR2: MNHEY and SMNVEV (reference sequence). This CDR3 is CASSFTGDNYGYTF. CDR3 DNA sequence: TGTGCCAGCAGTTTTACAGGGGATAACTATGGCTACACCTTC.

In its sample, this clone was seen once. The chain is built from TRBV19 and TRBJ2-1, with 7 bases identical to TRBD2. J gave up 0 bases and V 4 bases, and 0 bases lay outside the gene matches. CDR3 length equals 14 residues. The germline gives CDR1 LNHDA, CDR2 SQIVND (reference sequence). The CDR3 coding sequence is TGTGCCAGTAGTAAGCGGGGCTCCTACAATGAGCAGTTCTTC. Protein sequence: CASSKRGSYNEQFF.

This sequence joins TRBV28 and TRBJ2-2, with TRBD1 matching 7 bases. J was trimmed by 5 bases and V by 8 bases; bases with no gene match: 5. This CDR3 spans 13 amino acids. CDR1 is MDHEN, CDR2 SYDVKM, per germline. The CDR3 reads CASLLGQTGELFF. CDR3 DNA: TGTGCCAGCCTTTTGGGACAGACCGGGGAGCTGTTTTTT.

V and J are TRBV12-2 and TRBJ2-3; TRBD1, the D gene given by the table, was not confirmed from the DNA. TRBV12-2 is a pseudogene segment. The CDR3 extends over 17 amino acids. The CDR3 sequence: CASRLGHRGPSTDTQYF. DNA of the CDR3: TGTGCAAGTCGCTTAGGGCACAGGGGGCCTAGCACAGATACGCAGTATTTT.

The V gene is TRBV7-8, the J gene TRBJ2-7; tentatively, D is TRBD1 (6 bases). The CDR3 has 14 amino acids. The V end was cut by 0 bases, the J end by 2 bases, with 8 bases between. Germline V gene data show CDR1 as SGHVS and CDR2 as FQNEAQ. The CDR3 DNA sequence: TGTGCCAGCAGCTTAGCGTGGACAGCCTACGAGCAGTACTTC. It specifies CASSLAWTAYEQYF.